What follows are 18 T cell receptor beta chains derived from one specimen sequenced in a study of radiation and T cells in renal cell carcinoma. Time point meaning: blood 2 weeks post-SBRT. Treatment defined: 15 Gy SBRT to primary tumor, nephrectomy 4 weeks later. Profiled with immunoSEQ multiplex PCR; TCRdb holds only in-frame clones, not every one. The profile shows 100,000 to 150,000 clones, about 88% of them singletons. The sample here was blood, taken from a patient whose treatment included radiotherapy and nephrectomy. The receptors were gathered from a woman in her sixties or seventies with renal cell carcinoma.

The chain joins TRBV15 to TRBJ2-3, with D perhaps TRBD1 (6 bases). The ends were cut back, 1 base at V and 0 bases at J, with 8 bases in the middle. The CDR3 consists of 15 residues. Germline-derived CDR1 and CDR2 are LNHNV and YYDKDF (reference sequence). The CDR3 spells CATSRGGPSTDTQYF. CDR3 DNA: TGTGCCACCAGCAGAGGGGGGCCCAGCACAGATACGCAGTATTTT.

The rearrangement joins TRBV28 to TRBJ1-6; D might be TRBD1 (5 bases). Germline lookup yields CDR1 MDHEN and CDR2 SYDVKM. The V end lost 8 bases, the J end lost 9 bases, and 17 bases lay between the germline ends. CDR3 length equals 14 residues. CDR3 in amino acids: CASWDRTIVSPLHF. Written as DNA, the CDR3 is TGTGCCAGCTGGGACCGCACTATAGTTTCACCCCTCCACTTT.

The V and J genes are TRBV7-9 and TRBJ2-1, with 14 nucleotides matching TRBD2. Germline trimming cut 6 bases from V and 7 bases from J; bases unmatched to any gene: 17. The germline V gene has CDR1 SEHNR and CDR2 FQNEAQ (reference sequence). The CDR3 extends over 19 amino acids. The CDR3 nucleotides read TGTGCCAGCAGTTATCCTCGGGACAGGGGACTAGCGGGGGATAATGAGCAGTTCTTC. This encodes CASSYPRDRGLAGDNEQFF.

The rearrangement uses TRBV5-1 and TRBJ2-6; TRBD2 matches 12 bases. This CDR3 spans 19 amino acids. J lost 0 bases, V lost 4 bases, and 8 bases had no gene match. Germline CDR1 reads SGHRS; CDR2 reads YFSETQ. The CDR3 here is CASSVRLAGASSGANVLTF. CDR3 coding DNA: TGCGCCAGCAGCGTAAGACTAGCGGGGGCAAGCTCTGGGGCCAACGTCCTGACTTTC.

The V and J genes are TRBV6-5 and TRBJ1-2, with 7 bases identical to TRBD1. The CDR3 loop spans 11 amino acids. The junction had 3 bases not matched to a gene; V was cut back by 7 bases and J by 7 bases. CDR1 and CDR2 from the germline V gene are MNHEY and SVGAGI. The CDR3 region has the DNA TGTGCCAGCACGACAGGGTCTGGCTACACCTTC. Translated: CASTTGSGYTF.

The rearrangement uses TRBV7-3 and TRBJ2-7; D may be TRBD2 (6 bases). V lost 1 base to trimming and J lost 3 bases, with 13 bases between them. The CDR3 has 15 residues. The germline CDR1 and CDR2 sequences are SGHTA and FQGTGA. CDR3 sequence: CASSLNGVGGYEQYF. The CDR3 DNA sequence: TGTGCCAGCAGCTTAAATGGAGTGGGGGGCTACGAGCAGTACTTC.

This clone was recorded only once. CDR3 bases: TGCGCCAGCAGCCCCTCTTCCGGGGGTGGCTACACCTTC. It yields the protein CASSPSSGGGYTF. This rearrangement joins TRBV4-1 to TRBJ1-2; TRBD1 might be the D (5 bases). Between the trimmed V and J ends, which lost 4 bases and 7 bases, there was a span of 13 bases. The CDR3 covers 13 residues. Germline-derived CDR1 and CDR2 are MGHRA and YSYEKL.

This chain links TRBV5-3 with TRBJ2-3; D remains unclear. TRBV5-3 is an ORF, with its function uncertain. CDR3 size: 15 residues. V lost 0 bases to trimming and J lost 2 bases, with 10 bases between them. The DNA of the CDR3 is TGTGCCAGAAGCTTGGAGGGTTCCCCCACAGATACGCAGTATTTT. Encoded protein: CARSLEGSPTDTQYF.

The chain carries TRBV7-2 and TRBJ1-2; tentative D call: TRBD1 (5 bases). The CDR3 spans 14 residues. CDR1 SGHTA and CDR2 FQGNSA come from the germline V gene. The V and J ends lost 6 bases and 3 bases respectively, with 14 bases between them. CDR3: CASRQGGVDYGYTF. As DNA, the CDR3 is TGTGCCAGCAGACAAGGAGGGGTGGACTATGGCTACACCTTC.

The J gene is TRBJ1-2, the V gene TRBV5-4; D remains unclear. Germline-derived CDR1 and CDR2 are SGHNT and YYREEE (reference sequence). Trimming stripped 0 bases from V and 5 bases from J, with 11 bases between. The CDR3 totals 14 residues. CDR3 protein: CASSLARAGYGYTF. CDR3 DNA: TGTGCCAGCAGCTTGGCGAGGGCGGGGTATGGCTACACCTTC. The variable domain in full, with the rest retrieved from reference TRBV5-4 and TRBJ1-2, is ETGVTQSPTHLIKTRGQQVTLRCSSQSGHNTVSWYQQALGQGPQFIFQYYREEENGRGNFPPRFSGLQFPNYSSELNVNALELDDSALYLCASSLARAGYGYTFGSGTRLTVV.

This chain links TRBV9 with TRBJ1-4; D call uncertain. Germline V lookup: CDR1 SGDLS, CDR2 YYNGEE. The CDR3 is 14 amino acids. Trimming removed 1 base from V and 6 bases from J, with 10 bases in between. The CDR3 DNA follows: TGTGCCAGCAGCGTAAAGGGAGGGCATGAAAAACTGTTTTTT. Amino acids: CASSVKGGHEKLFF.

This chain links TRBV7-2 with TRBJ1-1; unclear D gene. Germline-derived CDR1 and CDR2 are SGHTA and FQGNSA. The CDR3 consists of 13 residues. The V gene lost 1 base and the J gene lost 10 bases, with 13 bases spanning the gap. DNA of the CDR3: TGTGCCAGCAGCTTAGAGGACCCGGGTGCAGCTTTCTTT. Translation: CASSLEDPGAAFF.

CDR3 protein: CASSLEGQGVNYGYTF. The CDR3 region has the DNA TGTGCCAGCAGCTTGGAAGGGCAGGGTGTTAACTATGGCTACACCTTC. V gene TRBV5-4 combines with J gene TRBJ1-2, with a tentative D call TRBD1 (5 bases). This CDR3 comprises 16 residues. The V and J ends lost 0 bases and 1 base respectively, with 13 bases between them. CDR1 and CDR2 from the germline V gene are SGHNT and YYREEE (reference sequence).

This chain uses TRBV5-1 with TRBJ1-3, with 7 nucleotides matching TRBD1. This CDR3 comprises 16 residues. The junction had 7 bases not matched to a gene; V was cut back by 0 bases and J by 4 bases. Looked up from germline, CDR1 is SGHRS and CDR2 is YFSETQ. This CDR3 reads CASSLEESDRGNTIYF. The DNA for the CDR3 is TGCGCCAGCAGCTTGGAGGAATCGGACAGGGGAAACACCATATATTTT.

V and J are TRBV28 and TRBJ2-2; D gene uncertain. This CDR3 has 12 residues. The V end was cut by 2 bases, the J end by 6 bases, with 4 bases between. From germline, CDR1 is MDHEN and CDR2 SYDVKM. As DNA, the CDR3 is TGTGCCAGCAGTTTAAGGGCCGGGGAGCTGTTTTTT. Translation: CASSLRAGELFF. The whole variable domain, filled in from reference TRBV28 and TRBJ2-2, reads DVKVTQSSRYLVKRTGEKVFLECVQDMDHENMFWYRQDPGLGLRLIYFSYDVKMKEKGDIPEGYSVSREKKERFSLILESASTNQTSMYLCASSLRAGELFFGEGSRLTVL.

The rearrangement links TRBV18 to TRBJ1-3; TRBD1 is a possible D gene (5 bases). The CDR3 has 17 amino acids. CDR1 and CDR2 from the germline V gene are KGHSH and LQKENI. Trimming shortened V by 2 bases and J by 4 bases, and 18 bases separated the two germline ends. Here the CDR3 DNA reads TGTGCCAGCTCACCAGCCTCAGGAGGGGCGCGAGGAAACACCATATATTTT. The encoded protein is CASSPASGGARGNTIYF.

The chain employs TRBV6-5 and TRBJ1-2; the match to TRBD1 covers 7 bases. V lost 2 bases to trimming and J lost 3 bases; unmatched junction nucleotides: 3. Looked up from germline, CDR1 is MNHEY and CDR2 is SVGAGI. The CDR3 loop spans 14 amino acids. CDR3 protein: CASSYRGRDYGYTF. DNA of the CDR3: TGTGCCAGCAGTTACAGGGGGCGCGACTATGGCTACACCTTC.

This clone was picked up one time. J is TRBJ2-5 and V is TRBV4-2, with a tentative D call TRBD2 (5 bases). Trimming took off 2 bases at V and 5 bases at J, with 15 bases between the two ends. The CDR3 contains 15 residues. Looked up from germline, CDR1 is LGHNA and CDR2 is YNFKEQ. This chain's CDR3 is CASSQPERGFETQYF. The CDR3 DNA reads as TGTGCCAGCAGCCAACCCGAGAGAGGGTTCGAGACCCAGTACTTC.